A selection of T cell receptor beta chains follows, all from one sample in a study of cytomegalovirus exposure and HLA in healthy donors. Sequencing used immunoSEQ multiplex PCR; TCRdb keeps in-frame clones, though not all of them. In the table there are about 170,000 clones, around 85% of which are singletons. The sequenced sample was PBMCs. The receptor set was obtained from a male donor in good health and CMV-seronegative. Each CDR3 is given with its conserved first and last residue. The order of the fields is V gene, clone size, D gene, J gene, CDR3 DNA, CDR3 protein. A D gene is named only where the DNA matches it firmly. For some rows the clone size is stated as once, few or many, or as a class when expanded; others skip it.

TRBV27,NA,TRBD1,TRBJ2-2,TGTGCCAGCAGTGTACAGGGGGTGGTTACCGGGGAGCTGTTTTTT,CASSVQGVVTGELFF
TRBV9,NA,TRBD2,TRBJ2-7,TGTGCCAGCAGTGCCCTACCGGCGGGGGGGAGCGAGCAGTACTTC,CASSALPAGGSEQYF
TRBV10-3,few,NA,TRBJ2-7,TGTGCCACGACGGGTCTAAAACCCCCCTACGAGCAGTACTTC,CATTGLKPPYEQYF
TRBV11-2,NA,NA,TRBJ1-2,TGTGCCAGCAGCCGTGGATGGACTGACTATGGCTACACCTTC,CASSRGWTDYGYTF
TRBV6-5,once,NA,TRBJ2-2,TGTGCCAGCAGTTACCAGGCCGGGGAGCTGTTTTTT,CASSYQAGELFF
TRBV6-6,NA,NA,TRBJ1-1,TGTGCCAGCAGGGGACATGCTCGGAACACTGAAGCTTTCTTT,CASRGHARNTEAFF
TRBV6-5,NA,NA,TRBJ1-4,TGTGCCAGCAGTTACTCGGGGGCAGGGAATGAAAAACTGTTTTTT,CASSYSGAGNEKLFF
TRBV5-6,NA,NA,TRBJ2-1,TGTGCCAGCAGCTTGCTCGGGAGCTCCTACAATGAGCAGTTCTTC,CASSLLGSSYNEQFF
TRBV10-3,NA,TRBD1,TRBJ2-7,TGTGCCATCAGACCAGGACAGGGGATCGGGGAGCAGTACTTC,CAIRPGQGIGEQYF
TRBV2,NA,NA,TRBJ2-7,TGTGCCAGCAGTGAACAACTATTCATCTCCTACGAGCAGTACTTC,CASSEQLFISYEQYF
TRBV7-6,NA,NA,TRBJ1-1,TGTGCCAGCAGCTTAGTCGGGGGGAACACTGAAGCTTTCTTT,CASSLVGGNTEAFF
TRBV28,NA,TRBD1,TRBJ1-2,TGTGCCACTACCCCCCGGGACAGGGTACTCTATGGCTACACCTTC,CATTPRDRVLYGYTF
TRBV2,NA,NA,TRBJ1-5,TGTGCCAGCACGGGTCAATACGATCAGCCCCAGCATTTT,CASTGQYDQPQHF
TRBV7-2,NA,NA,TRBJ1-2,TGTGCCAGCAGCTCCGGACTGTATGGCTACACCTTC,CASSSGLYGYTF
TRBV2,few,TRBD1,TRBJ1-5,TGTGCCAGCAGAGAACCAGGGGGCGGGCAGCCCCAGCATTTT,CASREPGGGQPQHF
TRBV5-4,NA,TRBD1,TRBJ2-7,TGTGCCAGCAGCTTGGAGGACAGGGCCGGAGAGCAGTACTTC,CASSLEDRAGEQYF
TRBV11-2,NA,NA,TRBJ1-2,TGTGCCAGCAGCTTCACACCGAACTATGGCTACACCTTC,CASSFTPNYGYTF
TRBV4-2,NA,NA,TRBJ2-1,TGTGCCAGCAGCCAAGAGTGGGAGGGGGGGCCGAATGAGCAGTTCTTC,CASSQEWEGGPNEQFF
TRBV30,NA,NA,TRBJ2-7,TGTGCCTGGAGTGTAGGGGTCCGGGCCTACGAGCAGTACTTC,CAWSVGVRAYEQYF
TRBV4-3,NA,TRBD1,TRBJ2-7,TGCGCCAGCAGCCAAGACGGGGGAGGTAGGACAGGGCGCCCCTCCGAGCAGTACTTC,CASSQDGGGRTGRPSEQYF
TRBV7-9,once,NA,TRBJ2-3,TGTGCCAGCAGCTTAGTGGGGGGGCTCACAGATACGCAGTATTTT,CASSLVGGLTDTQYF
TRBV20-1,NA,NA,TRBJ1-1,TGCAGTGCCCACTACACTGAAGCTTTCTTT,CSAHYTEAFF
TRBV7-2,few,NA,TRBJ2-5,TGTGCCAGCACGAAAACCGGGGAGACCCAGTACTTC,CASTKTGETQYF
TRBV6-6,NA,NA,TRBJ1-3,TGTGCCAGCAATGGGGGAGGGGCTGGAAACACCATATATTTT,CASNGGGAGNTIYF
TRBV6-5,once,TRBD2,TRBJ2-2,TGTGCCAGCAAAGTAGCGGGGGCGTACACCGGGGAGCTGTTTTTT,CASKVAGAYTGELFF
TRBV5-1,once,TRBD1,TRBJ2-1,TGCGCCAGCAGCTCCGGGACAGGGGGCCGGGATGAGCAGTTCTTC,CASSSGTGGRDEQFF
TRBV11-2,NA,NA,TRBJ1-1,TGTGCCAGCAGCTTCAGGTTGGGGGGGAACACTGAAGCTTTCTTT,CASSFRLGGNTEAFF
TRBV10-3,NA,NA,TRBJ1-1,TGTGCCATTGAGGCAGGGTCAAACACTGAAGCTTTCTTT,CAIEAGSNTEAFF
TRBV4-1,NA,NA,TRBJ1-3,TGCGCCAGCAGCTCGTACAGGATGAGCTCTGGAAACACCATATATTTT,CASSSYRMSSGNTIYF
TRBV6-6,NA,NA,TRBJ1-6,TGTGCCAGCAGTTACGTTTCGGGATCAAATTCACCCCTCCACTTT,CASSYVSGSNSPLHF
TRBV4-1,NA,NA,TRBJ1-5,TGCGCCAGCAGCCAGGATTCGCGGGGGAACAATCAGCCCCAGCATTTT,CASSQDSRGNNQPQHF
TRBV5-1,NA,TRBD1,TRBJ2-7,TGCGCCAGCAGGGGGGACAGAAGCCCCTACGGGCAGTACTTC,CASRGDRSPYGQYF
TRBV5-4,NA,NA,TRBJ1-5,TGTGCCAGCAGTCCTAGTCCGGTCCCCAATCAGCCCCAGCATTTT,CASSPSPVPNQPQHF